The clone carrying this TCR beta chain was picked up a small number of times. These data belong to a study of blood T cells in healthy people across ages. With a J-beta primer mix and a sample-barcoded 5' primer, a second PCR ran about 6 to 11 cycles. Carrying 12 random nucleotides, a template-switch adaptor labeled each individual cDNA molecule. TCRdb processed the 5' RACE reads anew with MiXCR; each CDR3 protein has one entry. The data show approximately 780,000 distinct CDR3 sequences, with roughly 24% seen just once and 3% held by the top ten. Germline V CDR1 and CDR2: MDHEN, SYDVKM. This CDR3 has 14 amino acids. V lost 5 bases, J lost 5 bases, and 15 bases lay in between. This sample also appeared in a second study, on T cells of mothers and their children.

The chain links TRBV28 to TRBJ1-1; D unresolved. This clonotype was obtained from a boy aged 10-17 years in good health. Sequencing was done on a sample of blood. DNA of the CDR3: TGTGCCAGCAGTGGTCAATGGAGTTGGACTGAAGCTTTCTTT. As protein: CASSGQWSWTEAFF.